The T cell receptor (beta chain) described here comes from a study of Graves' ophthalmopathy and Graves' hyperthyroidism. This clonotype was recorded at least ten times. Its antigen remains unknown. Clinical symptoms, serum thyroxine, TRAb, thyroid ultrasound and orbital computed tomography were relied on for diagnosis. The PBMCs originated from roughly 11 ml of fresh peripheral blood. RNA served as the template for amplifying TCR beta CDR3 regions. HTBI primers were used in a first-round RT-PCR, which preceded a second-round multiplex PCR. TCRdb itself ran the multiplex PCR reads through MiXCR, one entry per CDR3 protein. In the table there are roughly 400,000 distinct CDR3 sequences, about 17% of which are singletons. Germline values: CDR1 SQVTM, CDR2 ANQGSEA. V shed 5 bases and J 2 bases; nucleotides not matched to a gene: 9. The CDR3 is 15 residues long. General study points: At 70.59% sensitivity and approximately 78% specificity, the model predicted progression of the ophthalmopathy. Ophthalmopathy versus stable hyperthyroidism: 13-signature model gave 87.88% sensitivity, 75% to 82% specificity.

The TCR comes from a woman aged 18 to 35 with Graves' ophthalmopathy. The V call is TRBV29-1, the J call TRBJ2-1; 7 bases agree with TRBD2. What was sequenced was peripheral blood. The DNA of the CDR3 is TGCAGCGTTCCTCGGGGCGGGGGAACCTACAATGAGCAGTTCTTC. It yields the protein CSVPRGGGTYNEQFF.